This T cell receptor beta chain was documented in a study of Siglec-9 on CD8 T cells in melanoma (dated by TCRdb to between 2018 and 2021). At the level of the whole study: The study examined the expression of Siglec-9 on CD8+ T cells and how Siglec-9 regulates T cells within the melanoma tumor microenvironment.

With respect to this clone: This clone's antigen is unknown. Base-call qualities are not available, and no considerably larger clone is one nucleotide away. Additional DNA sequences in this sample encode the identical CDR3.

Library preparation employed the immunoSEQ multiplex PCR assay. Drawn from immuneACCESS, this table holds only the in-frame rearrangements with V and J called that TCRdb kept. Clones are partly lost; checked studies trace under half to an unresolved V gene and leave the rest unexplained. This sample holds about 36,000 clones; roughly 84% were observed only once. The ten biggest clones cover about 1.8% of the sample. What the work shows at the level of the full study, not this receptor alone: According to the report, an effector memory CD8+ T-cell subset that seemed to build up inside melanoma tumors was both marked and regulated by Siglec-9.

The CDR3, from cysteine to phenylalanine, totals 14 residues. Only the CDR3 part of the read is kept: 42 bases, read in frame from the first base. CDR1 LNHDA and CDR2 SQIVND are derived from the germline V gene (reference sequence). Deletion took 1 base off V and 2 bases off J, with a span of 8 bases between the germline ends. The sequenced sample consisted of Siglec-9- CD8+ T cells sorted from blood. The intended sense of this specimen's cell subset or site label: CD8 T cells lacking Siglec-9. The chain employs TRBV19 and TRBJ1-1, and the D gene may be TRBD1, 6 bases matching. The TCR sequence derives from a human donor in good health. In nucleotides, the sequence is TGTGCCAGTAGTATAGGAGGGGGAAACACTGAAGCTTTCTTT. It specifies CASSIGGGNTEAFF.